These 22 T cell receptor beta chains originate from one sample sequenced in a study of blood T cell repertoires in COVID-19 (dated by TCRdb to the early 2020s). To prepare the library, the immunoSEQ multiplex PCR assay was applied. TCRdb obtained this table from immuneACCESS and retained in-frame rearrangements with V and J assigned. These tables miss some clones; where compared with another copy, unresolved V genes account for less than half of the shortfall, and the remainder is unexplained. Present in this sample are roughly 100,000 clones, 88% of which were seen just once. The top ten constitute around 3.5% of the sample. The source material was peripheral blood. These receptors were obtained from a human donor in a cohort sampled during active COVID-19.

The CDR3 reads CASSPQQGTSYEQYF. In DNA form, the CDR3 reads TGTGCCAGCAGCCCACAACAGGGGACGTCCTACGAGCAGTACTTC. The chain recombines TRBV7-2 with TRBJ2-7, with 7 bases aligning to TRBD1. The CDR3 runs 15 residues. The germline gives CDR1 SGHTA, CDR2 FQGNSA. V was clipped by 5 bases and J by 1 base; unmatched bases: 8.

This clone has a single count. CDR3 DNA: TGTGCCTGGAGTGTACAGGGGCCCTATGGCTACACCTTC. Its translation: CAWSVQGPYGYTF. The rearrangement links TRBV30 to TRBJ1-2, with 7 bases fitting TRBD1. The CDR3 runs 13 residues. With V trimmed by 0 bases and J by 4 bases, 2 bases remained unmatched. The germline gives CDR1 GTSNPN, CDR2 SVGIG (reference sequence).

The chain is built from TRBV4-2 and TRBJ1-1, with TRBD1 identical over 9 bases. Trimming at V came to 1 base and at J to 0 bases, leaving 3 bases not matched to a gene. Germline CDR1 and CDR2: LGHNA and YNFKEQ. The CDR3 spans 16 residues. This chain's CDR3 is CASSQGDRVMNTEAFF. CDR3 DNA: TGTGCCAGCAGCCAAGGGGACAGGGTTATGAACACTGAAGCTTTCTTT.

This clone was counted only a few times. The chain combines TRBV29-1 with TRBJ2-7, with unresolved D. Trimming removed 1 base at V and 2 bases at J, with 9 bases between. CDR1 is SQVTM and CDR2 is ANQGSEA in the germline V gene. The CDR3 contains 13 residues. The CDR3 DNA is TGCAGCGTTGAAGTGGCAGATACCTACGAGCAGTACTTC. Translating gives CSVEVADTYEQYF.

This chain links TRBV7-2 with TRBJ1-2; the match to TRBD1 covers 7 bases. CDR3 length: 14 residues. Per the germline V gene, CDR1 is SGHTA and CDR2 is FQGNSA. J lost 7 bases, V lost 4 bases, and 9 bases had no gene match. The CDR3 spells CASSSRSRGFGYTF. As DNA, the CDR3 is TGTGCCAGCAGCTCCCGGAGCAGGGGGTTTGGCTACACCTTC. Filled out from reference TRBV7-2 and TRBJ1-2, the complete variable domain reads GAGVSQSPSNKVTEKGKDVELRCDPISGHTALYWYRQSLGQGLEFLIYFQGNSAPDKSGLPSDRFSAERTGGSVSTLTIQRTQQEDSAVYLCASSSRSRGFGYTFGSGTRLTVV.

The rearrangement joins TRBV7-9 to TRBJ1-5, with D possibly being TRBD1 (5 bases). Germline assignment: CDR1 SEHNR and CDR2 FQNEAQ (reference sequence). This CDR3 region has 15 residues. Deletions cut 1 base from V and 2 bases from J, with 9 bases between. The CDR3 sequence: CASSLGGGRNQPQHF. DNA of the CDR3: TGTGCCAGCAGCTTAGGCGGGGGTCGCAATCAGCCCCAGCATTTT.

With regard to this clone: At one end, the junction sequence differs from germline, possibly due to a read error. The V and J genes are TRBV11-3 and TRBJ1-2, with 10 positions matching TRBD1. Germline-derived CDR1 and CDR2 are SGHNT and YENEEA. The CDR3 consists of 13 residues. The CDR3 sequence: CASSLGTGGSCVF. Here the CDR3 DNA reads TGTGCCAGCAGCTTAGGGACAGGGGGAAGCTGTGTCTTC.

The chain combines TRBV19 with TRBJ2-3, with TRBD2 as a possible D gene (6 bases). CDR3 length equals 14 residues. CDR1 LNHDA and CDR2 SQIVND come from the germline V gene (reference sequence). The V end was cut by 4 bases, the J end by 5 bases, with 13 bases between. The chain's CDR3 is CASSKGQGLDTQYF. The CDR3 nucleotides read TGTGCCAGTAGTAAGGGGCAGGGACTAGATACGCAGTATTTT. Supplemented by reference TRBV19 and TRBJ2-3, the full variable domain reads DGGITQSPKYLFRKEGQNVTLSCEQNLNHDAMYWYRQDPGQGLRLIYYSQIVNDFQKGDIAEGYSVSREKKESFPLTVTSAQKNPTAFYLCASSKGQGLDTQYFGPGTRLTVL.

J is TRBJ2-5 and V is TRBV7-2, with TRBD2 matching 9 bases. The CDR3 consists of 14 residues. Germline V lookup: CDR1 SGHTA, CDR2 FQGNSA. The trim removed 5 bases at V and 4 bases at J, leaving 5 bases unmatched. The CDR3 nucleotides read TGTGCCAGCAGCGCGGGACTAGCCGTAGAGACCCAGTACTTC. It codes for CASSAGLAVETQYF.

The rearrangement links TRBV6-2 or TRBV6-3 to TRBJ1-4, with TRBD1 matching 10 bases. The germline V gene encodes CDR1 MNHEY and CDR2 SVGEGT. The CDR3 is 16 amino acids. J was trimmed by 8 bases and V by 4 bases; bases with no gene match: 10. CDR3 nucleotide sequence: TGTGCCAGCAGTTCCGCTTGGGACAGGGGAAAAGAAAAACTGTTTTTT. Protein product: CASSSAWDRGKEKLFF.

The chain employs TRBV11-3 and TRBJ1-5; 7 bases map to TRBD1. CDR3 length: 17 amino acids. The germline gives CDR1 SGHNT, CDR2 YENEEA. Germline trimming cut 0 bases from V and 3 bases from J; bases unmatched to any gene: 8. The CDR3 nucleotides read TGTGCCAGCAGCTTAGATGTGGCAGGGGGTCACAATCAGCCCCAGCATTTT. Translated: CASSLDVAGGHNQPQHF. The full variable domain, completed using reference TRBV11-3 and TRBJ1-5, is EAGVVQSPRYKIIEKKQPVAFWCNPISGHNTLYWYLQNLGQGPELLIRYENEEAVDDSQLPKDRFSAERLKGVDSTLKIQPAELGDSAVYLCASSLDVAGGHNQPQHFGDGTRLSIL.

The rearrangement uses TRBV7-9 and TRBJ1-5, with D possibly matching TRBD1 (6 bases). The germline V gene encodes CDR1 SEHNR and CDR2 FQNEAQ (reference sequence). V lost 5 bases to trimming and J lost 6 bases, with 17 bases between them. This CDR3 is built from 15 residues. CDR3 bases: TGTGCCAGCAGCCCAGGGGCAGGGTTGAGTCAGCCCCAGCATTTT. Its protein is CASSPGAGLSQPQHF.

This clone was recorded many times. The DNA of the CDR3 is TGCGCCAGTTCGACTAGCGGGACCGGGGAGCTGTTTTTT. It encodes CASSTSGTGELFF. V usage is TRBV10-2 and J usage is TRBJ2-2, with TRBD2 identical over 10 bases. The CDR3 runs 13 residues. J lost 5 bases, V lost 9 bases, and 3 bases had no gene match. The germline V gene has CDR1 WSHSY and CDR2 SAAADI.

The genes are TRBV30 and TRBJ1-6, with 12 bases matching TRBD1. The CDR3 contains 15 residues. The J segment lost 10 bases and the V segment lost 2 bases, leaving 6 bases of the junction unmatched. Germline CDR1 GTSNPN, CDR2 SVGIG (reference sequence). CDR3: CAWSMGQGAWSPLHF. The CDR3 coding sequence is TGTGCCTGGAGTATGGGACAGGGGGCTTGGTCACCCCTCCACTTT. The full variable domain, in which reference TRBV30 and TRBJ1-6 provide the parts outside the CDR3, is SQTIHQWPATLVQPVGSPLSLECTVEGTSNPNLYWYRQAAGRGLQLLFYSVGIGQISSEVPQNLSASRPQDRQFILSSKKLLLSDSGFYLCAWSMGQGAWSPLHFGNGTRLTVT.

The rearrangement links TRBV14 to TRBJ2-2; D gene unclear. The germline V and J ends were trimmed by 3 bases and 3 bases, with 11 bases remaining between them. The CDR3 runs 15 residues. Germline CDR1 SGHDN, CDR2 FVKESK. CDR3 DNA sequence: TGTGCCAGCAGCCATGGTGGCGGATACACCGGGGAGCTGTTTTTT. Translation gives CASSHGGGYTGELFF.

This chain uses TRBV3-1 (or the pseudogene TRBV3-2) with TRBJ2-3; unclear D gene. Trimming shortened V by 4 bases and J by 2 bases, and 7 bases separated the two germline ends. CDR1 and CDR2 from the germline V gene are LGHDT and YNNKEL (reference sequence). CDR3 length: 13 residues. The DNA for the CDR3 is TGTGCCAGCAGCCGTACAGTCACAGATACGCAGTATTTT. This gives the protein CASSRTVTDTQYF.

The chain links TRBV9 to TRBJ1-1; TRBD1 is a possible D gene (5 bases). Trimming removed 2 bases at V and 5 bases at J, with 13 bases between. The CDR3 extends over 14 amino acids. Germline loops: CDR1 SGDLS, CDR2 YYNGEE. CDR3 sequence: CASSVRRGGTEAFF. CDR3 bases: TGTGCCAGCAGCGTCAGGCGGGGCGGGACTGAAGCTTTCTTT.

The J gene is TRBJ2-3, the V gene TRBV4-1; 11 positions match TRBD2. Losses at the gene ends were 5 bases for V and 1 base for J; bases not matched to a gene: 2. Germline-derived CDR1 and CDR2 are MGHRA and YSYEKL. The CDR3 totals 15 residues. The CDR3 nucleotides read TGCGCCAGCAGCTCACTAGCGGGGGGCACAGATACGCAGTATTTT. It yields the protein CASSSLAGGTDTQYF.

The count of this clone is one. V is TRBV7-9 and J is TRBJ2-2, with TRBD1 matching over 11 bases. J gave up 5 bases and V 5 bases, and 10 bases lay outside the gene matches. Germline CDR1 is SEHNR and CDR2 is FQNEAQ (reference sequence). The CDR3 sequence is 17 residues long. In DNA, the CDR3 is TGTGCCAGCAGCGTGACCGGGACAGGGGGTAGAACCGGGGAGCTGTTTTTT. It encodes CASSVTGTGGRTGELFF.

This chain uses TRBV21-1 with TRBJ2-3; the D call TRBD1 from the table was never checked on the DNA. TRBV21-1 is noted as a pseudogene. The CDR3 is 20 residues long. The CDR3 DNA follows: TGTGCCAGCAGCAAAGGGGCACGGGGGACAGGGTGTTCCGGCACAGATACGCAGTATTTT. It translates to CASSKGARGTGCSGTDTQYF.

V and J are TRBV6-5 and TRBJ2-7; 8 nucleotides align to TRBD2. Germline V gene lookup returns CDR1 MNHEY and CDR2 SVGAGI. The CDR3 totals 14 residues. Losses at the gene ends were 7 bases for V and 7 bases for J; bases not matched to a gene: 12. Here the CDR3 reads CASNPGGTLREQYF. As DNA, the CDR3 is TGTGCCAGCAACCCGGGAGGGACATTACGGGAGCAGTACTTC.

The V call is TRBV19, the J call TRBJ2-5; 8 positions agree with TRBD1. The CDR3 totals 13 residues. Looked up from germline, CDR1 is LNHDA and CDR2 is SQIVND (reference sequence). V shed 5 bases, J shed 4 bases, and the junction held 3 bases outside the gene matches. As DNA, the CDR3 is TGTGCCAGTAGTTCAGACAGGGGAGAGACCCAGTACTTC. This translates into CASSSDRGETQYF.